These T cell receptor beta chains were read from a single sample in a study of cytomegalovirus exposure and HLA in healthy donors. Profiled with immunoSEQ multiplex PCR; TCRdb holds only in-frame clones, not every one. The profile shows fewer than 75,000 clones, 94% of them singletons. Sequencing used PBMCs. The receptors originated from a woman aged 18 to 35 in good health and CMV-seropositive. Each CDR3 is given with its conserved first and last residue.

CASSFSGASDTEAFF TRBJ1-1 TRBV9
CASSLDSARDLNTIYF TRBJ1-3 TRBV11-2
CASSKSDRGKLSQPQHF TRBJ1-5 TRBV21-1
CAWSVSYRDGGLDEQFF TRBJ2-1 TRBV30
CASRGELSSSDYGYTF TRBJ1-2 TRBV27
CASTITGGSYNEQFF TRBJ2-1 TRBV7-2
CSSEGTGRPRVEEQYF TRBJ2-7 TRBV29-1
CATSRETGGYNEQFF TRBJ2-1 TRBV15
CASSVETGRHGYTF TRBJ1-2 TRBV9
CASSEQGAVSGNTIYF TRBJ1-3 TRBV2
CASSSGGSGETDTQYF TRBJ2-3 TRBV7-9
CASSLTGRTEAFF TRBJ1-1 TRBV5-1
CASSRAGTEAFF TRBJ1-1 TRBV4-1
CASSSQSPGGGEQYF TRBJ2-7 TRBV7-2
CATRHYSNTGELFF TRBJ2-2 TRBV6-5
CASSLTSGEGETQYF TRBJ2-5 TRBV7-2
CASSSTGNYGYTF TRBJ1-2 TRBV5-1
CASSWDSWGEQYF TRBJ2-7 TRBV6-4
CASETGQGSGGYTF TRBJ1-2 TRBV5-1
CASSPGTSGGGGSYNEQFF TRBJ2-1 TRBV19
CSVGTSGGGTDTQYF TRBJ2-3 TRBV29-1
CASSLRRAGTGELFF TRBJ2-2 TRBV7-2
CASSLGTSDEQYF TRBJ2-7 TRBV18
CASSSYRSSDYNEQFF TRBJ2-1 TRBV5-6
CASSSPQGILAKNIQYF TRBJ2-4 TRBV4-1
CASTSWENVNSPLHF TRBJ1-6 TRBV2
CAWRGGLRTQYF TRBJ2-5 TRBV30
CAWSVGGSQYNEQFF TRBJ2-1 TRBV30
CASSQDFSGDVDTQYF TRBJ2-3 TRBV4-3
CASSPNQVNEQFF TRBJ2-1 TRBV10-1
CASSLVREGGGYTF TRBJ1-2 TRBV5-6
CASSSKLQGEDTEAFF TRBJ1-1 TRBV7-8
CASSLASGGLADTQYF TRBJ2-3 TRBV11-3
CASSLSPSGGLRVSTDTQYF TRBJ2-3 TRBV27
CSVEAGKLEQYF TRBJ2-7 TRBV29-1
CASSELQGNEQFF TRBJ2-1 TRBV2
CASSNADTQYF TRBJ2-3 TRBV19
CASSGSGTPQETQYF TRBJ2-5 TRBV2
CASSFPSYEQYF TRBJ2-7 TRBV7-9
CASSLTEDTDTQYF TRBJ2-3 TRBV5-1
CASSYSPGDARPQHF TRBJ1-5 TRBV6-5
CASSVGGSGTGELFF TRBJ2-2 TRBV6-1
CASGFTSGGAHEAQYF TRBJ2-5 TRBV12-5
CASSLAGDRAAEQYF TRBJ2-7 TRBV5-1
CASAEGQGYGYTF TRBJ1-2 TRBV2
CASSFSDTEAFF TRBJ1-1 TRBV11-2
CASSPGGENYGYTF TRBJ1-2 TRBV9
CASSWDREGELFF TRBJ2-2 TRBV6-5
CASSLRGGNEKLFF TRBJ1-4 TRBV7-2
CSARDRADEAFF TRBJ1-1 TRBV29-1
CASSHIGTAYNEQFF TRBJ2-1 TRBV7-8
CASSLDGGENIQYF TRBJ2-4 TRBV5-5
CASSPLGTGSTGELFF TRBJ2-2 TRBV18
CASSLGGGGMETQYF TRBJ2-5 TRBV7-2
CASSLVASGYEQYF TRBJ2-7 TRBV7-2
CASSLSATANYGYTF TRBJ1-2 TRBV5-4
CASSYSQGSEAFF TRBJ1-1 TRBV6-6